Listed below are T cell receptor beta chains from one sample, sequenced in a study of blood T cells in healthy people across ages. TCRdb re-called the 5' RACE reads with MiXCR, one entry per CDR3 protein. The table has some 710,000 distinct CDR3 sequences, about a fifth seen once. Sequences were obtained from blood. The receptor source for this set is a man between 65 and 85 years old in good health. CDR3s include the opening cysteine and the closing phenylalanine or tryptophan. The D gene is left open where the match is weak. The size field is filled for only some rows; it gives once, few, many or a size class.

cdr3_nt cdr3_aa v_call d_call clone_size j_call
TGTGCCAGCAGCGTAGGGGGTTATGCAACTAATGAAAAACTGTTTTTT CASSVGGYATNEKLFF TRBV9 - few TRBJ1-4
TGTGCCACCAGCAGAGAAGCGCGGGTGAAGACCCAGTACTTC CATSREARVKTQYF TRBV15 - few TRBJ2-5
TGTGCCAGCAGTTTAACTGGGGGCCCGGTGGGTACAGATACGCAGTATTTT CASSLTGGPVGTDTQYF TRBV28 - - TRBJ2-3
TGTGCCATCAGTGACCTACAGGGAGACAACACTGAAGCTTTCTTT CAISDLQGDNTEAFF TRBV10-3 - - TRBJ1-1
TGTGCCAGCAGCTTACAGGGAAATTCACCCCTCCACTTT CASSLQGNSPLHF TRBV12-3/TRBV12-4 - few TRBJ1-6
TGCAGTGCTGGTTTAGACAGGATCTCCTACAATGAGCAGTTCTTC CSAGLDRISYNEQFF TRBV20-1 - - TRBJ2-1
TGCAGCGTTGATATGGGCAGCTACAATGAGCAGTTCTTC CSVDMGSYNEQFF TRBV29-1 - - TRBJ2-1
TGTGCCAGCAGTCGGGACAGGGGTTACACCGGGGAGCTGTTTTTT CASSRDRGYTGELFF TRBV12-3/TRBV12-4 TRBD1 - TRBJ2-2
TGTGCCAGCTCACCAACACAGGGTCGTGGAAATTCACCCCTCCACTTT CASSPTQGRGNSPLHF TRBV18 - few TRBJ1-6
TGTGCCAGCAGTCGACGGATAGTTGATGAGGAGACCCAGTACTTC CASSRRIVDEETQYF TRBV12-3/TRBV12-4 - - TRBJ2-5
TGCGCCAGCAGCCAAGTCCCCAGCGGGGAAGAGACCCAGTACTTC CASSQVPSGEETQYF TRBV4-3 TRBD2 once TRBJ2-5
TGTGCCAGCAGCACACAGGGCGGGGGAGCAGATACGCAGTATTTT CASSTQGGGADTQYF TRBV3-1 - few TRBJ2-3
TGTGCCAGCAGTTACTCGATGTGGCTAGACCAACCCGGGGAGCTGTTTTTT CASSYSMWLDQPGELFF TRBV6-5 - - TRBJ2-2
TGCAGCGTTGACAAGGGGTTTGGATACAATGAGCAGTTCTTC CSVDKGFGYNEQFF TRBV29-1 - - TRBJ2-1
TGTGCCACCAGCGACTTTGGGTGGGAGACCCAGTACTTC CATSDFGWETQYF TRBV24-1 - - TRBJ2-5
TGTGCCACCCGGGACACTGGAAACACCATATATTTT CATRDTGNTIYF TRBV6-6 - few TRBJ1-3
TGTGCCAGCAGAGAACAGGGGGATTATGAAAAACTGTTTTTT CASREQGDYEKLFF TRBV2 TRBD1 - TRBJ1-4
TGTGCCCACCGACAGGACACTGAAGCTTTCTTT CAHRQDTEAFF TRBV6-6 - many TRBJ1-1
TGTGCCAGCACGGACTCGAAAGATATACCAACTAATGAAAAACTGTTTTTT CASTDSKDIPTNEKLFF TRBV12-3/TRBV12-4 - - TRBJ1-4
TGCAGCGTCGGACAGGGTGGTGGCTACACCTTC CSVGQGGGYTF TRBV29-1 TRBD1 many TRBJ1-2
TGTGCCAGCAGTTTATGGGACGGGAGGGTCCCAGATACGCAGTATTTT CASSLWDGRVPDTQYF TRBV12-3/TRBV12-4 TRBD2 few TRBJ2-3
TGTGCCAGCAGCCTAAGGGGCCAGGAAAAAGAGACCCAGTACTTC CASSLRGQEKETQYF TRBV7-2 - - TRBJ2-5
TGTGCCAGCAATGGCAGGGAGACGTACAATGAGCAGTTCTTC CASNGRETYNEQFF TRBV7-8 - - TRBJ2-1
TGTGCCAGTAGTATGCGGACAGGGACAGAGACCCAGTACTTC CASSMRTGTETQYF TRBV19 TRBD1 few TRBJ2-5
TGTGCCAGCAGTTTTGGGACAGGCGGCAATGAAAAACTGTTTTTT CASSFGTGGNEKLFF TRBV12-3/TRBV12-4 TRBD1 - TRBJ1-4
TGCGCCAGCAGCTTGACTAGCATCAATGAGCAGTTCTTC CASSLTSINEQFF TRBV5-1 - - TRBJ2-1
TGTGCCAGCAGCGCTGGTGGTGGGATGTCGGATACGCAGTATTTT CASSAGGGMSDTQYF TRBV11-3 - few TRBJ2-3
TGTGCCAGCTCATTTGAGGATTGGCAAGAGACCCAGTACTTC CASSFEDWQETQYF TRBV12-3/TRBV12-4 - few TRBJ2-5
TGTGCCAGCAGCGCCAGGGGCCAAGAGACCCAGTACTTC CASSARGQETQYF TRBV3-1 - - TRBJ2-5
TGTGCCAGCAGCCACCGACTAGCGGGAGGGCCTGGCACCGGGGAGCTGTTTTTT CASSHRLAGGPGTGELFF TRBV3-1 TRBD2 - TRBJ2-2
TGTGCCAGCAGTACGACAGGGAAAGGGAACACTGAAGCTTTCTTT CASSTTGKGNTEAFF TRBV3-1 TRBD1 - TRBJ1-1
TGTGCCAGCAGCTTAGCGGGCAGTTCCCACGAGCAGTACTTC CASSLAGSSHEQYF TRBV7-9 - few TRBJ2-7
TGCGCCAGCAGCTACAGGGCGGGAGATGATAATGAGCAGTTCTTC CASSYRAGDDNEQFF TRBV5-1 - few TRBJ2-1
TGTGCCAGCAGCTCCTACCGGGGGGAAGAGACCCAGTACTTC CASSSYRGEETQYF TRBV5-5 TRBD2 few TRBJ2-5
TGCGCCAGCAGTTGGAACACCGGGGAGCTGTTTTTT CASSWNTGELFF TRBV10-1 - few TRBJ2-2
TGCAGTGCTAGAGGAGGGGACAGGGATAATTCACCCCTCCACTTT CSARGGDRDNSPLHF TRBV20-1 TRBD1 - TRBJ1-6